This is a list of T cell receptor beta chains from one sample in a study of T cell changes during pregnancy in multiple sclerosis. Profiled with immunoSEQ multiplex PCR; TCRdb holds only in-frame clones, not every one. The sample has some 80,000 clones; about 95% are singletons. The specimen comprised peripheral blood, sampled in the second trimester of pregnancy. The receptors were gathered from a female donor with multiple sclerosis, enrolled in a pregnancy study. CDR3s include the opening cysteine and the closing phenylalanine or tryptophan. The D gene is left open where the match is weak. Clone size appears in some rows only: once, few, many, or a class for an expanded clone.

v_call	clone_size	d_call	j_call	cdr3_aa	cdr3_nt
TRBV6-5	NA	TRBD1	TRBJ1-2	CASSFIQGAGYGYTF	TGTGCCAGCAGTTTCATTCAGGGGGCGGGCTATGGCTACACCTTC
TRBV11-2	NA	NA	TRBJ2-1	CASRKDRNNEQFF	TGTGCCAGCAGAAAGGACAGAAACAATGAGCAGTTCTTC
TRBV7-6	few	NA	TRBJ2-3	CASSARRGRTVSTDTQYF	TGTGCCAGCAGCGCCCGGCGGGGGAGGACAGTAAGCACAGATACGCAGTATTTT
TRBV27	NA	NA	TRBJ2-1	CASSLLITGFLSDNEQFF	TGTGCCAGCAGTCTCCTGATAACAGGGTTTTTGAGCGACAATGAGCAGTTCTTC
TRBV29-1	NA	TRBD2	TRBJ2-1	CSVEDGTSAHNEQFF	TGCAGCGTTGAAGACGGGACTAGCGCTCACAATGAGCAGTTCTTC
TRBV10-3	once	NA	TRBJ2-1	CAISERRERLFF	TGTGCCATCAGTGAAAGGCGGGAAAGGCTGTTCTTC
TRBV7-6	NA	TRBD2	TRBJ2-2	CASSLASGLANTGELFF	TGTGCCAGCAGCTTAGCCTCGGGACTAGCTAACACCGGGGAGCTGTTTTTT
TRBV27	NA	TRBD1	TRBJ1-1	CASSPWTGGMNTEAFF	TGTGCCAGCAGTCCTTGGACAGGAGGTATGAACACTGAAGCTTTCTTT
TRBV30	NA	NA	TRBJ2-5	CAWSRDQETQYF	TGTGCCTGGAGCAGGGATCAAGAGACCCAGTACTTC
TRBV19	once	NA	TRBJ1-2	CASSTDFYGYTF	TGTGCCAGTAGTACCGACTTCTATGGCTACACCTTC